This is a list of T cell receptor beta chains from one sample in a study. TCRdb analysed the 5' RACE reads with MiXCR anew, one entry per CDR3 protein. This table has roughly 69,000 distinct CDR3 sequences, 20% to 25% appearing once. Sequencing was carried out using memory CD4+ T cells sorted from a lymph node. The receptors originated from a female donor with breast cancer. The CDR3 runs from the conserved cysteine through the conserved F or W. The order of the fields is D gene, clone size, J gene, V gene, CDR3 DNA, CDR3 protein. A D gene is named only where the DNA matches it firmly. The size of a clone is reported for some rows only, either as once, few or many, or as a class for expanded clones.

TRBD1 | many | TRBJ2-7 | TRBV5-1 | TGCGCCAGCAGCTTATCCTCAATCCGGGACAGGGGTTACGAGCAGTACTTC | CASSLSSIRDRGYEQYF
. | . | TRBJ2-7 | TRBV7-2 | TGTGCCAGCAGCTTAGACGAAGGCGAGCAGTACTTC | CASSLDEGEQYF
. | . | TRBJ2-2 | TRBV7-3 | TGTGCCAGCAGCCCAACAGGGCGGGAGCTGGTTTTT | CASSPTGRELVF
. | few | TRBJ2-5 | TRBV5-1 | TGCGCCAGCAGCTCGCCGGGAGTCTCGGAGACCCAGTACTTC | CASSSPGVSETQYF
. | . | TRBJ1-1 | TRBV7-9 | TGTGCCAGCAGCTTATTCTCCGGGATCATGAACACTGAAGCTTTCTTT | CASSLFSGIMNTEAFF
TRBD1 | few | TRBJ1-2 | TRBV7-9 | TGTGCCAGCAGCTCAGGACAGGGAGGCGGCTACACCTTC | CASSSGQGGGYTF
. | . | TRBJ1-1 | TRBV7-8 | TGTGCCATCAGCTCCAGTGGCGCCAGTAACACTGAAGCTTTCTTT | CAISSSGASNTEAFF
. | . | TRBJ1-4 | TRBV7-2 | TGTGCCAGCAGCCCAAACAGGGCCCTTAATGAAAAACTGTTTTTT | CASSPNRALNEKLFF
TRBD1 | many | TRBJ2-7 | TRBV20-1 | TGCAGTGCCGACAGGGGAGCGTACGAGCAGTACTTC | CSADRGAYEQYF
. | few | TRBJ1-2 | TRBV3-1 | TGTGCCAGCAGGGGGGCAGATAGTGGCTACACCTTC | CASRGADSGYTF
. | . | TRBJ2-1 | TRBV5-1 | TGCGCCAGCAGCTTCGGGAGTAGGGTCAATGAGCAGTTCTTC | CASSFGSRVNEQFF
. | many | TRBJ2-3 | TRBV5-1 | TGCGCCAGCAGCTTGGCCTCTGAAATGGCTACGCAGTATTTT | CASSLASEMATQYF
. | . | TRBJ1-5 | TRBV18 | TGTGCCAGCTCACCGGGTCCAGGCAATCAGCCCCAGCATTTT | CASSPGPGNQPQHF
. | many | TRBJ1-2 | TRBV29-1 | TGCAGCGTTGTGGTAGGAAACTATGGCTACACCTTC | CSVVVGNYGYTF
. | . | TRBJ2-4 | TRBV20-1 | TGCAGTGCTAGAGATGTACCGGGGGCCCTCATTCAGTACTTC | CSARDVPGALIQYF
. | many | TRBJ1-1 | TRBV6-2/TRBV6-3 | TGTGCCAGTGGGACACAGCAACAGAACACTGAAGCTTTCTTT | CASGTQQQNTEAFF
. | many | TRBJ1-5 | TRBV7-2 | TGTGCCAGCAGCTCATCCGCCGGACGGAATCAGCCCCAGCATTTT | CASSSSAGRNQPQHF
. | . | TRBJ2-2 | TRBV29-1 | TGCAGCGTGGGGAGCTCGGCAGCCGGGGAGCTGTTTTTT | CSVGSSAAGELFF
TRBD1 | few | TRBJ2-7 | TRBV6-5 | TGTGCCAGCATCGTCATGCGCGACAGGGAACAAAGCTACGAGCAGTACTTC | CASIVMRDREQSYEQYF